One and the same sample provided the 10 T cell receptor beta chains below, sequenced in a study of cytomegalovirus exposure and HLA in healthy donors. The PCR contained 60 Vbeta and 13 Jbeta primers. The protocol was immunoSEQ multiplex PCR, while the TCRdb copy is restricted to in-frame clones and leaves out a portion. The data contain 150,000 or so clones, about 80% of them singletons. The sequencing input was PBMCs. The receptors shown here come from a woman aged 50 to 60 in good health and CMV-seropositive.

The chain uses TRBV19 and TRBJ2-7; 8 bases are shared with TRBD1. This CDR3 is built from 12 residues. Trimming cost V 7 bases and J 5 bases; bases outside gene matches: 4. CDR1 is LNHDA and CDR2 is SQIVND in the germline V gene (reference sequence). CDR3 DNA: TGTGCCAGTAAGGACAGGGTCGACGAGCAGTACTTC. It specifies CASKDRVDEQYF.

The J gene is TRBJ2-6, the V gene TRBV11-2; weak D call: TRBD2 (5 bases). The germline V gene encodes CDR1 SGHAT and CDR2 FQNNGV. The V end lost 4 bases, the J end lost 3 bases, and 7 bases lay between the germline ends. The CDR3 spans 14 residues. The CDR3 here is CASSYGVGANVLTF. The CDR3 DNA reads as TGTGCCAGCAGCTACGGGGTTGGGGCCAACGTCCTGACTTTC.

In DNA, the CDR3 is TGCGCCAGCAGCCCGGGACAACTCCAAGATACGCAGTATTTT. Amino acid sequence: CASSPGQLQDTQYF. The chain has TRBV4-1 and TRBJ2-3; TRBD1 might be the D (6 bases). CDR3 length: 14 residues. Trimming took off 4 bases at V and 5 bases at J, with 13 bases between the two ends. The germline V gene has CDR1 MGHRA and CDR2 YSYEKL.

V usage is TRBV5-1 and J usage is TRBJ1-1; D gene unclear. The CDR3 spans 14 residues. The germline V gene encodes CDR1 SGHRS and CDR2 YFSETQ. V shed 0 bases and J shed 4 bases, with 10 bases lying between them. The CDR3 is CASSLEVLSTEAFF. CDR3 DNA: TGCGCCAGCAGCTTGGAAGTTCTGAGCACTGAAGCTTTCTTT.

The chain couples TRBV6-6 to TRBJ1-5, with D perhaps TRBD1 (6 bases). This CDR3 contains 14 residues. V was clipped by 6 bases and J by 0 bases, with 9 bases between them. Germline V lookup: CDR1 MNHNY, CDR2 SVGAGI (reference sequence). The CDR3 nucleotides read TGTGCCAGCAGAGAACAGGGTAGCAATCAGCCCCAGCATTTT. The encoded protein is CASREQGSNQPQHF.

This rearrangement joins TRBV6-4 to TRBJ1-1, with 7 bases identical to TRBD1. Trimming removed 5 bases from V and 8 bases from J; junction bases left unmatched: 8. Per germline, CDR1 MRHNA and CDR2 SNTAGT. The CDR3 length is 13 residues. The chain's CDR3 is CASSIRTGSEAFF. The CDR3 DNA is TGTGCCAGCAGTATTCGGACAGGATCCGAAGCTTTCTTT.

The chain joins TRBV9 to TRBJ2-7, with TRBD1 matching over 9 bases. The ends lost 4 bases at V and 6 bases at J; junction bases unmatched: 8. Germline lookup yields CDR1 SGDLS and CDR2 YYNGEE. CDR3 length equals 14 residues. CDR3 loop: CASSPRTGGGEQYF. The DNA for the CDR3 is TGTGCCAGCAGCCCGCGCACAGGGGGCGGCGAGCAGTACTTC.

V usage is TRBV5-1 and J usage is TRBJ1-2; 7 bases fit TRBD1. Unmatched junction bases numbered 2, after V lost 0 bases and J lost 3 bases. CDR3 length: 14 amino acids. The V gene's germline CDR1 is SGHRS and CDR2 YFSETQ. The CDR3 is CASSLGQGHYGYTF. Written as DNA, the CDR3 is TGCGCCAGCAGCTTGGGACAGGGTCACTATGGCTACACCTTC. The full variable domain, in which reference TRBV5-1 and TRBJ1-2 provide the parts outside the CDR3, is KAGVTQTPRYLIKTRGQQVTLSCSPISGHRSVSWYQQTPGQGLQFLFEYFSETQRNKGNFPGRFSGRQFSNSRSEMNVSTLELGDSALYLCASSLGQGHYGYTFGSGTRLTVV.

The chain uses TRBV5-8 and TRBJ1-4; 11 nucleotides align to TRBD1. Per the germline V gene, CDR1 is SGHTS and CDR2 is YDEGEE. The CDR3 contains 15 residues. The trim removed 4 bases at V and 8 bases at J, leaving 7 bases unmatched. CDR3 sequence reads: CASSLGQGAGEKLFF. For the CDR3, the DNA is TGTGCCAGCAGCCTTGGACAGGGGGCAGGAGAAAAACTGTTTTTT.

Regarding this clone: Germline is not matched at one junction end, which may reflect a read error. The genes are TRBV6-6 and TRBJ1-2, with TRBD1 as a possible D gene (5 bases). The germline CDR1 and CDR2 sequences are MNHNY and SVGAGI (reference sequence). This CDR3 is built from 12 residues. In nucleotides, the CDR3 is TGTGCCAGCAGTTACTCCCTCAGGGCAGGATACTTC. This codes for CASSYSLRAGYF.